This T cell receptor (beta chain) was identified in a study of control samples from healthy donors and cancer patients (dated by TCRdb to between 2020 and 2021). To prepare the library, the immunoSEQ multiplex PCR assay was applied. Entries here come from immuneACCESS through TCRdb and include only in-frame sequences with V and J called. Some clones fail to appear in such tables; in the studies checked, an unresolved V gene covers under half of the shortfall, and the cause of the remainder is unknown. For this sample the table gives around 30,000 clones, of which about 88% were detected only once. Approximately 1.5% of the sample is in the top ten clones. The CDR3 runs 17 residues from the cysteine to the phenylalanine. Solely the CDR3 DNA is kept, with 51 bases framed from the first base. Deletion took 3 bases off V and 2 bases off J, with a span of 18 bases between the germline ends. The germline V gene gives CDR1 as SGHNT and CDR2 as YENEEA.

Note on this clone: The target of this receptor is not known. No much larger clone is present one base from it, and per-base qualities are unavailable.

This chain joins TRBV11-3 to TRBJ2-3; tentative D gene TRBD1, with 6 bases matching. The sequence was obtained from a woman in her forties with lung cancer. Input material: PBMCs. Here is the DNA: TGTGCCAGCAGCTTTCCCTCACCCGAGGGGGTCACAGATACGCAGTATTTT. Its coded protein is CASSFPSPEGVTDTQYF.